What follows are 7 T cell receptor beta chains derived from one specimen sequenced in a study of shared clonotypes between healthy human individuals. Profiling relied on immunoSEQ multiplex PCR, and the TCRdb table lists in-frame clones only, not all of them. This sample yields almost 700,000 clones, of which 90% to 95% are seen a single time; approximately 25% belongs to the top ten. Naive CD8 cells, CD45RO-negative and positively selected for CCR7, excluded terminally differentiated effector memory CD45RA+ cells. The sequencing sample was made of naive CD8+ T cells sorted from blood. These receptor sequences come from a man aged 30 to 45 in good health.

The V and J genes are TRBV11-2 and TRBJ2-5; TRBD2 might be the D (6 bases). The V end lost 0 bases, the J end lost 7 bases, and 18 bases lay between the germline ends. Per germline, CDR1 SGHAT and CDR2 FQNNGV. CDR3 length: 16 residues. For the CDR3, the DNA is TGTGCCAGCAGCTTAGATTTGGGAGGCGGGGCCTGGACCCAGTACTTC. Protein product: CASSLDLGGGAWTQYF.

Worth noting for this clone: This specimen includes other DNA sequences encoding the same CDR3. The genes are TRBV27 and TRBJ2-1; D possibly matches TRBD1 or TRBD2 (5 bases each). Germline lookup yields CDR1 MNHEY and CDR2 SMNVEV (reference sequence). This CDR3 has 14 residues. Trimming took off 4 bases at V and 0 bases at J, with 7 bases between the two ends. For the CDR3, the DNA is TGTGCCAGCAGTTCAGGGAGCTCCTACAATGAGCAGTTCTTC. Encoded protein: CASSSGSSYNEQFF.

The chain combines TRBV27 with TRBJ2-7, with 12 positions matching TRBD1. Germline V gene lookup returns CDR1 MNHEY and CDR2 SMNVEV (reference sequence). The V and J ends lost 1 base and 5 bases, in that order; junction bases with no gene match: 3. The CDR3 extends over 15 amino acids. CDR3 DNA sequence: TGTGCCAGCAGTTTATATGGGACAGGGGGCCACGAGCAGTACTTC. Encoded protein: CASSLYGTGGHEQYF.

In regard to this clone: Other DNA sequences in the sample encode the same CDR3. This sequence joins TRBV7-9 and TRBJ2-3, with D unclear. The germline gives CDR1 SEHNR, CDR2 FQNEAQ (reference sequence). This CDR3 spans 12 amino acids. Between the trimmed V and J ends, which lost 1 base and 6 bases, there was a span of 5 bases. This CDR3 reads CASSLGTDTQYF. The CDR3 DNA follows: TGTGCCAGCAGCTTAGGGACCGATACGCAGTATTTT.

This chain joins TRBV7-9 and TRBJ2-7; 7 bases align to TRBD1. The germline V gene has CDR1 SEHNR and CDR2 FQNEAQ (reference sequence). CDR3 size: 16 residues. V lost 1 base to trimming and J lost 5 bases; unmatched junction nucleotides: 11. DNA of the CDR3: TGTGCCAGCAGCTTAGACGGCAGGGGGTTTTCGAACGAGCAGTACTTC. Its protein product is CASSLDGRGFSNEQYF. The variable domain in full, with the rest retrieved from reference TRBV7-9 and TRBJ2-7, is DTGVSQNPRHKITKRGQNVTFRCDPISEHNRLYWYRQTLGQGPEFLTYFQNEAQLEKSRLLSDRFSAERPKGSFSTLEIQRTEQGDSAMYLCASSLDGRGFSNEQYFGPGTRLTVT.

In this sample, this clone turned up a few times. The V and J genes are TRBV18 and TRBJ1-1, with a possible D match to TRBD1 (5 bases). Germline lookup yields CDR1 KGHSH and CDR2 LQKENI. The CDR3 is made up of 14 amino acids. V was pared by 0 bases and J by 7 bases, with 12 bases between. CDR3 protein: CASSPPVGTFEAFF. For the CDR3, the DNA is TGTGCCAGCTCACCACCTGTGGGGACGTTTGAAGCTTTCTTT.

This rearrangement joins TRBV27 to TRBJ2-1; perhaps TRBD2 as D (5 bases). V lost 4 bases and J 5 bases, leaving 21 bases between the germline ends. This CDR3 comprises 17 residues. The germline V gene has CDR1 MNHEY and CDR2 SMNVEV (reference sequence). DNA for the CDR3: TGTGCCAGCAGTTACTCCGCGCGAAGCGGTGGTGACAATGAGCAGTTCTTC. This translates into CASSYSARSGGDNEQFF.